This TCR beta chain was sequenced for a study of CD8+CD57+ T cells in acquired aplastic anemia. Study information: Sorting CD4+ and CD8+ cells gave DNA averaging approximately 3 ug. Study-level findings and limits: Patients had twenty-nine CD8+ CDR3 sequences in common with controls (the shared set). Controls and patients did not differ significantly in CD8+ Simpson's diversity.

For sequencing, patients were chosen who had shown expansion of CD8+CD57+ cells by flow cytometry. Every patient presented with severe acquired aplastic anemia. Regarding this clonotype: The antigen is not known.

Profiling that covered TCR beta VDJ and CDR3 relied on genomic DNA as its template. TCRdb reanalysed the reads using MiXCR and keeps one entry per CDR3 protein. In the table there are 270,000 or so distinct CDR3 sequences, approximately 82% of which are singletons. The V gene lost 7 bases and the J gene lost 16 bases, with 27 bases spanning the gap. CDR3 size: 14 residues. Germline V gives CDR1 SGDLS, CDR2 YYNGEE. V gene TRBV9 combines with J gene TRBJ2-1, with D perhaps assigned TRBD1 or TRBD2 (5 bases each). Sequenced input: sorted CD4+, CD8+, or CD8+CD57+ T cells (not recorded which) from PBMCs. This TCR was recovered from a human donor with aplastic anemia. The CDR3 protein is CASGGAGNNHELFF. CDR3 nucleotide sequence: TGTGCCAGCGGTGGGGCGGGTAACAATCATGAGCTCTTCTTC. Together with reference TRBV9 and TRBJ2-1, the CDR3 gives the full variable domain: DSGVTQTPKHLITATGQRVTLRCSPRSGDLSVYWYQQSLDQGLQFLIQYYNGEERAKGNILERFSAQQFPDLHSELNLSSLELGDSALYFCASGGAGNNHELFFGPGTRLTVL.